This T cell receptor beta chain was retrieved from a study of blood T cell repertoires in COVID-19. Clones were sequenced by immunoSEQ multiplex PCR, and TCRdb holds only the in-frame ones, with some missing. The sample contains 450,000 to 500,000 clones, 70% to 90% of which appear only once. V was clipped by 2 bases and J by 2 bases, with 10 bases between them. The CDR3 consists of 15 residues. The germline CDR1 and CDR2 sequences are MNHNS and SASEGT. Material for sequencing was peripheral blood. The sequence derives from a human donor in a cohort sampled during active COVID-19. The chain uses TRBV6-1 and TRBJ2-1; maybe TRBD1 (6 bases). CDR3 sequence (DNA): TGTGCCAGCAGTGAAAGTGGGACACCCTACAATGAGCAGTTCTTC. This codes for CASSESGTPYNEQFF.